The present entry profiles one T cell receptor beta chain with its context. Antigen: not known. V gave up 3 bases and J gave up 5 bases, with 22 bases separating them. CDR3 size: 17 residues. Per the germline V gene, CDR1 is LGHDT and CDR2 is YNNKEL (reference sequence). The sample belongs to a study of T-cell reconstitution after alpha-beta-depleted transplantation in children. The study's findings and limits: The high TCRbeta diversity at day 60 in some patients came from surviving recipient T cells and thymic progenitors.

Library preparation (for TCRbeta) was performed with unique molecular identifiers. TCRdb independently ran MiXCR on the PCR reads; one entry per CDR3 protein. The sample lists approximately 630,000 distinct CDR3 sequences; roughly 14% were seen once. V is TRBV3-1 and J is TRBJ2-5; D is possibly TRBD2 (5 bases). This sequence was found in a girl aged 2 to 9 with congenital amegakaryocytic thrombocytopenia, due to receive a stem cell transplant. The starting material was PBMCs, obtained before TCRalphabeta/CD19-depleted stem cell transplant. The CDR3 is CASSQRGSGGIRETQYF. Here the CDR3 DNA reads TGTGCCAGCAGCCAGCGCGGCAGCGGAGGAATACGGGAGACCCAGTACTTC.